The clone carrying this TCR beta chain was seen a few times. The antigen is unknown. This sample is part of a study of vaccination and CD4 T cells after COVID-19. Looking at the study overall: Cells received overlapping spike peptides from SARS-CoV-2, HCoV-NL63, HCoV-OC43 and HCoV-229E as stimulation.

As for treatment: roughly 10-day PBMC culture with coronavirus spike peptide pools or control peptides (ViraFEST assay). The Oncomine TCR Beta short-read assay sequenced DNA from cultured CD4+ T cells. It was from cultured CD4+ T cells that genomic DNA was extracted. TCRdb analysed the PCR reads with MiXCR anew, one entry per CDR3 protein. In the table there are roughly 8,200 distinct CDR3 sequences, approximately 50% of which are singletons. Trimming removed 5 bases at V and 3 bases at J, with 10 bases between. This CDR3 is 14 amino acids long. Germline-derived CDR1 and CDR2 are SGHVS and FNYEAQ. This receptor was obtained from a human donor who had recovered from COVID-19. Sequencing used CD4+ T cells from blood, cultured in vitro. This sequence joins TRBV7-6 and TRBJ2-2; D gene uncertain. The CDR3 DNA reads TGTGCCAGCAGCCCGCCCCTAGACACCGGGGAGCTGTTTTTT. Encoded protein: CASSPPLDTGELFF.